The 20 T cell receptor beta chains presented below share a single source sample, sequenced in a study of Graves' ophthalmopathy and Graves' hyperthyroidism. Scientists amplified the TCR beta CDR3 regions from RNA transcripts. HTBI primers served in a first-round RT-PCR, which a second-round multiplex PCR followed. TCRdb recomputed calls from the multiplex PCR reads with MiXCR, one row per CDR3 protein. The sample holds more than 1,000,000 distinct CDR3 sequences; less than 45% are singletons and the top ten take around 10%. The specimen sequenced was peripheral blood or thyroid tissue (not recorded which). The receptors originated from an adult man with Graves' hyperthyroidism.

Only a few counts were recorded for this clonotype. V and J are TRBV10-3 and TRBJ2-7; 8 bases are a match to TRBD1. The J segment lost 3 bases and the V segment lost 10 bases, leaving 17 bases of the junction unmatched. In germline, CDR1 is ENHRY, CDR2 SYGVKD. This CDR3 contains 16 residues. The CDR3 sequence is CASSKLTGTGYYEQYF. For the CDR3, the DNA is TGTGCCAGCAGCAAATTGACCGGGACAGGTTACTACGAGCAGTACTTC.

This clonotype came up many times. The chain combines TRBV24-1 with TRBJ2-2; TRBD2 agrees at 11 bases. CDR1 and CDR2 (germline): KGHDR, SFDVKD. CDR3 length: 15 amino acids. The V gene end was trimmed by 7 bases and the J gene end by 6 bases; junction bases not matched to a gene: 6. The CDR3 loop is CATRGTSGSPGELFF. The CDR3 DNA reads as TGTGCCACCAGAGGGACTAGCGGTTCCCCCGGGGAGCTGTTTTTT.

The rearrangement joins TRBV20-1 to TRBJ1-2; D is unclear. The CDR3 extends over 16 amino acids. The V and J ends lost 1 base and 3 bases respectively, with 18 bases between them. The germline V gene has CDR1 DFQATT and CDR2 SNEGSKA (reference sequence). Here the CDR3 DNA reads TGCAGTGCTAGAGGGACTAGCGGGAGGGTTGACTATGGCTACACCTTC. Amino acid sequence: CSARGTSGRVDYGYTF.

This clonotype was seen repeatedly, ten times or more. This CDR3 reads CAWSRGADYGYTF. CDR3 bases: TGTGCCTGGAGTAGAGGGGCAGACTATGGCTACACCTTC. The chain combines TRBV30 with TRBJ1-2; D might be TRBD1 (5 bases). The CDR3 spans 13 residues. V lost 2 bases, J lost 3 bases, and 10 bases lay in between. CDR1 is GTSNPN and CDR2 is SVGIG in the germline V gene (reference sequence).

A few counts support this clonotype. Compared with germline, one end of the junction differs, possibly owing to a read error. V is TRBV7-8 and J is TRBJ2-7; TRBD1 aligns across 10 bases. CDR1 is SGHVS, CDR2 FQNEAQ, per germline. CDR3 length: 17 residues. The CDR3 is CASSLTRTGGVSYEQYF. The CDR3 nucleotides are TGCGCCAGCAGCTTGACCCGGACAGGGGGAGTCTCCTACGAGCAGTACTTC.

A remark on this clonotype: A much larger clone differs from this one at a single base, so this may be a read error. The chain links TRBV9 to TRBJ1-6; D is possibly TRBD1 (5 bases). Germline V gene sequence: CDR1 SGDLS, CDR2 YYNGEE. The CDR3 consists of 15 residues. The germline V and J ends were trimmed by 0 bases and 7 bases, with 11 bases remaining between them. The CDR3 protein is CASSVDGAWNSPLHF. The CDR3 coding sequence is TGTGCCAGCAGCGTAGATGGGGCTTGGAATTCACCCCTCCACTTT.

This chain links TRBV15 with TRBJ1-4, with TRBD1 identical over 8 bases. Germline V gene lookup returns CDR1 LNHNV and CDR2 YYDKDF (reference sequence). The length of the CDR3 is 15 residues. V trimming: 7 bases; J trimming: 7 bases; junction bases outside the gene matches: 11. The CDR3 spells CATTNPTGGSEKLFF. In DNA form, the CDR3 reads TGTGCCACCACCAATCCAACAGGGGGGAGTGAAAAACTGTTTTTT.

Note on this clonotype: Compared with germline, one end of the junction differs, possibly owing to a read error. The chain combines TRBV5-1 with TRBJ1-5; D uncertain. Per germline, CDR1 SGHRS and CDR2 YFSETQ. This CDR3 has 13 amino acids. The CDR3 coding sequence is TGCGCCAGCAGCCCAGGTAGCAATCAGCCCCACCATTTT. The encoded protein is CASSPGSNQPHHF.

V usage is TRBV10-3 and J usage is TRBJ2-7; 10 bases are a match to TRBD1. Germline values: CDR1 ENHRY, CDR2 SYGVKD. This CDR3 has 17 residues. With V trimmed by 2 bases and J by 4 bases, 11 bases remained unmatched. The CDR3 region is CAISEVPGQGSLYEQYF. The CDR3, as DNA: TGTGCCATCAGTGAGGTCCCGGGACAGGGGAGCCTTTACGAGCAGTACTTC.

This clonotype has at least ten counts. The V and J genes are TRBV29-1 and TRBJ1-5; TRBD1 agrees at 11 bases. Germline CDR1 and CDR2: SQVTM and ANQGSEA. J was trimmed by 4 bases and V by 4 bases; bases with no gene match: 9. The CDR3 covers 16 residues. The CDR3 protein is CSVVTVGTGGNQPQHF. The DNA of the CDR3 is TGCAGCGTTGTTACGGTCGGGACAGGGGGAAATCAGCCCCAGCATTTT.

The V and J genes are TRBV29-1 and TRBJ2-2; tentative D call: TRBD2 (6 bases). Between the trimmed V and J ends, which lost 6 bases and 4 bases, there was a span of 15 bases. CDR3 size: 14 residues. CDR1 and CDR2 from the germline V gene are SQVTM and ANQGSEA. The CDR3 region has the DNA TGCAGCGTAGTTCCAGCGGGCCGCACCGGGGAGCTGTTTTTT. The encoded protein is CSVVPAGRTGELFF.

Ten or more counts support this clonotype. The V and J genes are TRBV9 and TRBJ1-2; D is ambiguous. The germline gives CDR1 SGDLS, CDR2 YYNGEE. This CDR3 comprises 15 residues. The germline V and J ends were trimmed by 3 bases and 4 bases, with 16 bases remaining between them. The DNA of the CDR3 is TGTGCCAGCAGCGCGAGGACGGCGGCCGTCTATGGCTACACCTTC. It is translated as CASSARTAAVYGYTF.

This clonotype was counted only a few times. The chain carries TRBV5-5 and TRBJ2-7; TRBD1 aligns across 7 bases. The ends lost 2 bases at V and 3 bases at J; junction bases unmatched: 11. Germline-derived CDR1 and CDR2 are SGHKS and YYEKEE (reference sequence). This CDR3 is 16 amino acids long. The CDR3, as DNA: TGTGCCAGCAGCTTAAGTTCCGACAGGGTGCGCTACGAGCAGTACTTC. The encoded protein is CASSLSSDRVRYEQYF.

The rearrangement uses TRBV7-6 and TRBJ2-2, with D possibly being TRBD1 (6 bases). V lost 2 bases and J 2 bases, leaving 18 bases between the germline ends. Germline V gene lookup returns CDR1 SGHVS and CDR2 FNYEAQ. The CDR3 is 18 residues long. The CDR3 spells CASSLIPAGDPNTGELFF. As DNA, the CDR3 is TGTGCCAGCAGCTTAATTCCGGCAGGGGATCCAAACACCGGGGAGCTGTTTTTT.

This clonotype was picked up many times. CDR3: CASHGDSGANVLTF. The CDR3 nucleotides read TGTGCCAGCCACGGGGACTCTGGGGCCAACGTCCTGACTTTC. This chain joins TRBV3-1 and TRBJ2-6; tentatively, D is TRBD2 (5 bases). Between the trimmed V and J ends, which lost 8 bases and 0 bases, there was a span of 8 bases. In germline, CDR1 is LGHDT, CDR2 YNNKEL (reference sequence). The CDR3 has 14 residues.

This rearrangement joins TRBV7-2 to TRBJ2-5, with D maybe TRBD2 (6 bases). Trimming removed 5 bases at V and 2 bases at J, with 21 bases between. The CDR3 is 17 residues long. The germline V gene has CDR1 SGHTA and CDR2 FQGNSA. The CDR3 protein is CASSQDRAGLIQETQYF. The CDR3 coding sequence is TGTGCCAGCAGCCAAGATAGGGCGGGACTGATTCAAGAGACCCAGTACTTC.

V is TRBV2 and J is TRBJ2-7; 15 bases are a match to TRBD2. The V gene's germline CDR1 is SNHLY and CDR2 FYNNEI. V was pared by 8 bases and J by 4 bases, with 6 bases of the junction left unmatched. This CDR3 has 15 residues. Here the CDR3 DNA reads TGTGCCAGCTTGGGGACTAGCGGGAGGAAGTACGAGCAGTACTTC. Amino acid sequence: CASLGTSGRKYEQYF.

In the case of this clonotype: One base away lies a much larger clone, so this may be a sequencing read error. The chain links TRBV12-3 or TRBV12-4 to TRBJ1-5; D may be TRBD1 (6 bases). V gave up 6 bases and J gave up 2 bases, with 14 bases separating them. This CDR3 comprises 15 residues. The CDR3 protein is CASSQGTQGNQPQHF. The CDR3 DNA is TGTGCCAGCAGCCAGGGGACACAGGGCAATCAGCCCCAGCATTTT.

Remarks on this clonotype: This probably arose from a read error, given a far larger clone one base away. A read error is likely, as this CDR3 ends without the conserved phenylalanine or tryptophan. CDR3 sequence reads: CASSGQGGTEAFL. The CDR3 region has the DNA TGTGCCAGCAGCGGACAGGGAGGCACTGAAGCTTTCCTT. J is TRBJ1-1 and V is TRBV12-3 or TRBV12-4; 8 positions agree with TRBD1. Trimming took 6 bases from V and 4 from J; bases not matched to a gene: 4. The CDR3 covers 13 residues.

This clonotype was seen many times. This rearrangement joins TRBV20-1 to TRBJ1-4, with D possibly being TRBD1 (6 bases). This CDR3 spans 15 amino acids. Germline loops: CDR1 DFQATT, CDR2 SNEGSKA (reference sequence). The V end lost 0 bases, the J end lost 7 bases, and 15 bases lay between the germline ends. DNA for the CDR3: TGCAGTGCTAGAGACCAGACAGGATCGGGTGAAAAACTGTTTTTT. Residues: CSARDQTGSGEKLFF.